The T cell receptor (beta chain) under discussion was sequenced for a study of shared clonotypes between healthy human individuals. Study-level information: Each donor's CD8 memory used one plate, CD8 naive two, each CD4 subset three. Broader study findings: Generally, estimated richness proved larger in naive subsets than it did in memory subsets.

Method: immunoSEQ multiplex PCR; TCRdb's copy keeps in-frame clones and lacks some. The sample shows some 2,500,000 clones, 85% to 95% of them seen only once. Of note for this clone: Antigen: not known.

The sequencing input was naive CD4+ T cells from PBMCs. Stated subset: CD45RA+ positively selected. This sequence was found in a man between 18 and 29 years old in good health. Some clones in this sample may be carry-over from other donors' samples.

CDR3 in DNA: TGCGCCAGCACAACGGACCCGAACACCGGGGAGCTGTTTTTT. Translating gives CASTTDPNTGELFF. The genes are TRBV5-1 and TRBJ2-2, with D hard to call. The CDR3 is 14 amino acids. Trimming removed 6 bases at V and 0 bases at J, with 9 bases between. CDR1 is SGHRS, CDR2 YFSETQ, per germline. Based on the CDR3 plus reference TRBV5-1 and TRBJ2-2, the full variable domain is KAGVTQTPRYLIKTRGQQVTLSCSPISGHRSVSWYQQTPGQGLQFLFEYFSETQRNKGNFPGRFSGRQFSNSRSEMNVSTLELGDSALYLCASTTDPNTGELFFGEGSRLTVL.